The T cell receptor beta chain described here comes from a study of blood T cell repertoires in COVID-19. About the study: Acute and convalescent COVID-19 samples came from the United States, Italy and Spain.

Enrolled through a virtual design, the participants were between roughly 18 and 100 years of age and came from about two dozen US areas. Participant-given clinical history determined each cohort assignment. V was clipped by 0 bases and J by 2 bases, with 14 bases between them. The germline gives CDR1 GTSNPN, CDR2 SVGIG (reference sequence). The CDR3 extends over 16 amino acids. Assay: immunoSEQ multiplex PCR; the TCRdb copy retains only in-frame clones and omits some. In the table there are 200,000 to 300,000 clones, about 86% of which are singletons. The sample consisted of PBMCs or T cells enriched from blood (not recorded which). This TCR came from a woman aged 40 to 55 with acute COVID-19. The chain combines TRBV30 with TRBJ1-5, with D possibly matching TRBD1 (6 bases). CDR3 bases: TGTGCCTGGAGTGTACAGTTGGCAGGGGGCAATCAGCCCCAGCATTTT. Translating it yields CAWSVQLAGGNQPQHF.